The 4 T cell receptor beta chains below all came from one sample that was sequenced in a study of T cell responses to AZD1222 COVID-19 vaccine. Here immunoSEQ multiplex PCR was the method, and the copy in TCRdb shows in-frame clones only, minus some. The table records around 150,000 clones, 80% to 95% of them present only once. The sample was peripheral blood, taken on day 0 of AZD1222 vaccination. The receptors shown here come from an adult in good health.

The chain couples TRBV12-3 or TRBV12-4 to TRBJ1-3; 7 nucleotides align to TRBD1. Trimming at V came to 6 bases and at J to 4 bases, leaving 3 bases not matched to a gene. The CDR3 loop spans 13 amino acids. CDR3 sequence: CASRTGPGNTIYF. CDR3 nucleotide sequence: TGTGCCAGCAGGACAGGGCCGGGAAACACCATATATTTT.

The chain carries TRBV7-8 and TRBJ1-5; D ambiguous. The CDR3 covers 16 residues. Germline V lookup: CDR1 SGHVS, CDR2 FQNEAQ. The germline V and J ends were trimmed by 1 base and 1 base, with 11 bases remaining between them. The CDR3 DNA follows: TGTGCCAGCAGCTTAGGGGAGGGAATGAGCAATCAGCCCCAGCATTTT. This codes for CASSLGEGMSNQPQHF.

This clone was picked up one time. The chain is built from TRBV19 and TRBJ1-5; 8 positions match TRBD1. V dropped 6 bases and J dropped 3; count of bases not matched to a gene: 10. Germline V gene lookup returns CDR1 LNHDA and CDR2 SQIVND (reference sequence). The CDR3 is 16 residues long. This chain's CDR3 is CASRILRQGLNQPQHF. The CDR3 region has the DNA TGTGCCAGTAGGATTCTCCGACAGGGGCTCAATCAGCCCCAGCATTTT. Combining the CDR3 with reference TRBV19 and TRBJ1-5 gives the whole variable domain DGGITQSPKYLFRKEGQNVTLSCEQNLNHDAMYWYRQDPGQGLRLIYYSQIVNDFQKGDIAEGYSVSREKKESFPLTVTSAQKNPTAFYLCASRILRQGLNQPQHFGDGTRLSIL.

The chain couples TRBV5-5 to TRBJ1-1, with no clear D. Trimming took off 3 bases at V and 0 bases at J, with 9 bases between the two ends. The CDR3 consists of 14 residues. CDR1 is SGHKS and CDR2 is YYEKEE in the germline V gene (reference sequence). Here the CDR3 DNA reads TGTGCCAGCAGCTCAGCTTCAGTGAACACTGAAGCTTTCTTT. It yields the protein CASSSASVNTEAFF. The full variable domain, rest sourced from reference TRBV5-5 and TRBJ1-1, is DAGVTQSPTHLIKTRGQQVTLRCSPISGHKSVSWYQQVLGQGPQFIFQYYEKEERGRGNFPDRFSARQFPNYSSELNVNALLLGDSALYLCASSSASVNTEAFFGQGTRLTVV.